Below are 5 T cell receptor beta chains sequenced from a single sample in a study of identical twins (dated by TCRdb to 2016 to 2018). Receptor amplification or capture employed 5' RACE. The sequencer listed for this sample is Illumina HiSeq 2000. Starting from the raw public reads, TCRdb applied fastp trimming at Q25, assembled clones with MiXCR and retained in-frame beta chains. Entries that share a CDR3 protein sequence are merged under the most common genes and DNA. Within this sample are about 890,000 distinct CDR3 sequences, with 10% to 15% of them counted one time only. Around 1.6% of the sample comes from the top ten. This sample also belongs to another study, concerning yellow fever vaccine responses in identical twins.

The sample comprised PBMCs. The receptors were gathered from a woman aged 18-35 years in good health.

The gene calls are TRBV12-3 or TRBV12-4 and TRBJ1-4; D might be TRBD1 (5 bases). The CDR3 length is 15 residues. V was shortened by 5 bases and J by 0 bases, with 10 bases between the two germline ends. CDR3 protein: CASSPGKSTNEKLFF. Here the CDR3 DNA reads TGTGCCAGCAGTCCAGGGAAGTCAACTAATGAAAAACTGTTTTTT.

This clonotype was picked up a small number of times. The chain joins TRBV7-9 to TRBJ1-5; D is ambiguous. V was cut by 4 bases and J by 4 bases, with 14 bases left in between. The V gene's germline CDR1 is SEHNR and CDR2 FQNEAQ (reference sequence). The CDR3 is 15 amino acids. As DNA, the CDR3 is TGTGCCAGCAGCTCCGGGCCGGGTAGAAATCAGCCCCAGCATTTT. It codes for CASSSGPGRNQPQHF.

There are a few counts of this clonotype. The gene calls are TRBV7-9 and TRBJ2-6; no reliable D call. Germline assignment: CDR1 SEHNR and CDR2 FQNEAQ (reference sequence). The CDR3 has 15 residues. The ends were cut back, 0 bases at V and 0 bases at J, with 3 bases in the middle. The chain's CDR3 is CASSLASSGANVLTF. The CDR3 bases are TGTGCCAGCAGCTTAGCTAGCTCTGGGGCCAACGTCCTGACTTTC.

A few counts support this clonotype. The J gene is TRBJ1-1, the V gene TRBV9; D gene uncertain. Trimming took off 3 bases at V and 7 bases at J, with 13 bases between the two ends. The CDR3 runs 13 residues. Germline loops: CDR1 SGDLS, CDR2 YYNGEE. The CDR3 DNA reads as TGTGCCAGCAGCGCCCCCGTGGCAGGTGAAGCTTTCTTT. Translation gives CASSAPVAGEAFF. Supplemented by reference TRBV9 and TRBJ1-1, the full variable domain reads DSGVTQTPKHLITATGQRVTLRCSPRSGDLSVYWYQQSLDQGLQFLIQYYNGEERAKGNILERFSAQQFPDLHSELNLSSLELGDSALYFCASSAPVAGEAFFGQGTRLTVV.

This clonotype was seen a few times. This chain uses TRBV5-5 with TRBJ2-7; 11 positions match TRBD1. There are 18 residues in the CDR3. The germline CDR1 and CDR2 sequences are SGHKS and YYEKEE (reference sequence). Trimming took 2 bases from V and 5 from J; bases not matched to a gene: 15. The CDR3 loop reads CASSFSRGQGAYWHEQYF. The CDR3 DNA is TGTGCCAGCAGCTTTAGCAGAGGACAGGGGGCTTATTGGCACGAGCAGTACTTC.